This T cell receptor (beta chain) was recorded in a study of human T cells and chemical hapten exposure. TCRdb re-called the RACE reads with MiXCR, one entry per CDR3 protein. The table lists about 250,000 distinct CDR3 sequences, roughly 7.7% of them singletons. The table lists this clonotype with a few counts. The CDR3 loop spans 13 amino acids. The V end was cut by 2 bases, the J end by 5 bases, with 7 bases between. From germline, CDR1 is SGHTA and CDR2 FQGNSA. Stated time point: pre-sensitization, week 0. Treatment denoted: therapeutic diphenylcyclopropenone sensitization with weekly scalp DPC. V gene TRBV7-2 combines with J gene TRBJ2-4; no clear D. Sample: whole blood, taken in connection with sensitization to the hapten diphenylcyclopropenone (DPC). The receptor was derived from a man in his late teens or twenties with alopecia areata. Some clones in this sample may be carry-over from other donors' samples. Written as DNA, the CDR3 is TGTGCCAGCAGCTTATGGTCCGAAAACATTCAGTACTTC. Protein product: CASSLWSENIQYF.